The T cell receptor (beta chain) under discussion was sequenced for a study of blood T cell repertoires in COVID-19. About the research overall: Sites across the United States, Italy and Spain contributed samples from acute and convalescent COVID-19. In each case, the material was cDNA or gDNA derived from T cells, B-cell-depleted T cells, or PBMCs.

Here immunoSEQ multiplex PCR was the method, and the copy in TCRdb shows in-frame clones only, minus some. The sample lists hundreds of thousands of clones; less than 90% were seen once. Germline V CDR1 and CDR2: SQVTM, ANQGSEA. V dropped 3 bases and J dropped 5; count of bases not matched to a gene: 9. The CDR3 consists of 14 residues. The sequencing input was peripheral blood. This rearrangement joins TRBV29-1 to TRBJ1-1; TRBD1 matches 7 bases. The origin of this receptor is a man in his forties with acute or convalescent COVID-19. In DNA, the CDR3 is TGCAGCGTTGACGTAGGGGGCGTAAAGACTGAAGCTTTCTTT. It encodes CSVDVGGVKTEAFF.